The following is a T cell receptor (beta chain) sequence with its context. Its target is not known. The protocol was immunoSEQ multiplex PCR, while the TCRdb copy is restricted to in-frame clones and leaves out a portion. The sample consists of almost 75,000 clones, approximately 80% of them appearing once. The sample comes from a study of cytomegalovirus exposure and HLA in healthy donors. Whole-study findings and limits: TCR beta chains numbering some 160 were designated cytomegalovirus-associated. Across donors, most TCRs were seen rarely, yet some public ones were widespread. It was reportedly the case that the classifier diagnosed cytomegalovirus status with high specificity and sensitivity. As confirmed in vitro, three CMV-associated chains were specific for CMV antigens.

The CDR3 contains 15 residues. Looked up from germline, CDR1 is LNHDA and CDR2 is SQIVND (reference sequence). The ends were cut back, 5 bases at V and 7 bases at J, with 18 bases in the middle. The sample consisted of PBMCs. The rearrangement joins TRBV19 to TRBJ2-1, with a tentative D call TRBD2 (5 bases). The sequence came from a man between 25 and 39 years old in good health and CMV-seronegative. CDR3 bases: TGTGCCAGTAGTCACAAGGGTAGCGTGATTAATGAGCAGTTCTTC. It translates to CASSHKGSVINEQFF.